The present entry profiles one T cell receptor (beta chain) with its context. The ends were cut back, 3 bases at V and 4 bases at J, with 16 bases in the middle. Per germline, CDR1 SGHTA and CDR2 FQGNSA. The CDR3 runs 16 residues. Produced via immunoSEQ multiplex PCR; TCRdb's table is partial and in-frame only. The sample includes 120,000 to 150,000 clones, 80% to 90% seen only once; the top ten take approximately 4%. This sample is drawn from a study of blood T cell repertoires in COVID-19. Study summary: Nucleic acid was either cDNA or gDNA, and it came from T cells, B-cell-depleted T cells, or PBMCs.

Material: peripheral blood. The V and J genes are TRBV7-2 and TRBJ1-3; TRBD1 might be the D (5 bases). This TCR derives from a woman aged 40-49 years with acute or convalescent COVID-19. The CDR3 DNA reads as TGTGCCAGCAGCTTTTATGGGGCCATTGGGGGAAACACCATATATTTT. This sequence encodes CASSFYGAIGGNTIYF. Supplemented by reference TRBV7-2 and TRBJ1-3, the full variable domain reads GAGVSQSPSNKVTEKGKDVELRCDPISGHTALYWYRQSLGQGLEFLIYFQGNSAPDKSGLPSDRFSAERTGGSVSTLTIQRTQQEDSAVYLCASSFYGAIGGNTIYFGEGSWLTVV.